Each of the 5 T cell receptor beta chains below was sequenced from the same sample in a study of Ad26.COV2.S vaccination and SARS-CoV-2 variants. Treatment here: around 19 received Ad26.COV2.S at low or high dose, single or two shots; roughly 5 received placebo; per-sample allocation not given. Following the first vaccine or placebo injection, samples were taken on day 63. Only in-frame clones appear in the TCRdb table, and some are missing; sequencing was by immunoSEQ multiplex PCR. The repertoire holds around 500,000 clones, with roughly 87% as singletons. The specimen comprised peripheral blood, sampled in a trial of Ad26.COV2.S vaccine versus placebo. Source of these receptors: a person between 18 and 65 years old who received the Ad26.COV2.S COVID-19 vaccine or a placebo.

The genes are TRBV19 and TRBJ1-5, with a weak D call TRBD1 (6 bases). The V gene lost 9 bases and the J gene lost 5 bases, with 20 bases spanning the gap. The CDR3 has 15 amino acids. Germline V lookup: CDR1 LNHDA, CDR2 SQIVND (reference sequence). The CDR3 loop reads CASLGGTSWDQPQHF. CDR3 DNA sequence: TGTGCCAGCCTGGGGGGGACATCCTGGGATCAGCCCCAGCATTTT.

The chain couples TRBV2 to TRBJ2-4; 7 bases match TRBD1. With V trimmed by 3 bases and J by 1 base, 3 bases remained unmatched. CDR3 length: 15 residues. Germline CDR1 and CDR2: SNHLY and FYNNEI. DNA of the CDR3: TGTGCCAGCAGTGATGACAGGGTTGCCAAAAACATTCAGTACTTC. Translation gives CASSDDRVAKNIQYF.

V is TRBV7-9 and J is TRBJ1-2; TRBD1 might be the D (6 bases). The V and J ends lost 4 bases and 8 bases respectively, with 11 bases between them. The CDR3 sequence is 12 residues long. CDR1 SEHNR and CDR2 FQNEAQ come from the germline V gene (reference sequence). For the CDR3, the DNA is TGTGCCAGCAGCTCAGGGGTGCGCGGCTACACCTTC. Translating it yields CASSSGVRGYTF.

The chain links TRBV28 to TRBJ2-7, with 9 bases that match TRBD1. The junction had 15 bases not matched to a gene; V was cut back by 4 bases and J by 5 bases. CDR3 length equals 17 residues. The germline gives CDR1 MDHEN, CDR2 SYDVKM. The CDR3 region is CASSSPARTGVTHEQYF. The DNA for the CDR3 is TGTGCCAGCAGTTCCCCCGCGAGGACAGGGGTTACCCACGAGCAGTACTTC.

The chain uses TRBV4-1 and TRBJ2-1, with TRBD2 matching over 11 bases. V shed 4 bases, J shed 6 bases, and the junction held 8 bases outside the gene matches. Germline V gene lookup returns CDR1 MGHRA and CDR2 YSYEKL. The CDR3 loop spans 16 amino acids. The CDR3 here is CASSRKLAGERNEQFF. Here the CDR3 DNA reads TGCGCCAGCAGCCGCAAACTAGCGGGAGAGCGCAATGAGCAGTTCTTC.